These T cell receptor beta chains were read from a single sample in a study of blood T cells in healthy people across ages. TCRdb used MiXCR to reprocess the 5' RACE reads, holding one entry per CDR3 protein. The top ten hold over 2% of the sample, which has over 1,500,000 distinct CDR3 sequences, approximately 50% seen once. The material sequenced was blood. The origin of the receptors is a woman between 35 and 50 years old in good health. Each CDR3 is given without its conserved first and last residue.

J,V,CDR3
TRBJ2-5,TRBV28,ASSLFVRLAGFSETQY
TRBJ2-7,TRBV5-1,ASSLEGGAYEQY
TRBJ2-5,TRBV28,ASRMGLSWETQY
TRBJ2-1,TRBV6-6,ASSYSLAAREQF
TRBJ2-3,TRBV21-1,ASTGRQGVTDTQY
TRBJ2-1,TRBV20-1,SARVEYNEQF
TRBJ1-2,TRBV20-1,SATTAGRLNYGYT
.,TRBV6-1,ASSYRRPGQGAVETQY
TRBJ2-7,TRBV7-2,ASSPGWGLAGARSYEQY
TRBJ2-7,TRBV7-9,ASSFTRDRGIYEQY
TRBJ1-6,TRBV27,ASQDRAYNSPLH
TRBJ1-2,TRBV7-2,ASSAAQDYGYT
TRBJ1-2,TRBV6-6,ASSPTAESQGDGYT
.,TRBV9,ASSVLRTGCEQY
TRBJ1-2,TRBV5-1,ASSPHPDRHYGYT
TRBJ2-6,TRBV6-2/TRBV6-3,ASSRQGGGANVLT
TRBJ2-5,TRBV20-1,SAIKMGGDQETQY
TRBJ2-1,TRBV6-2/TRBV6-3,ASKPGQPNNEQF
.,TRBV27,ASSSLAVTEQY
TRBJ2-5,TRBV10-3,AISSDRSEFSQY
TRBJ2-5,TRBV25-1,ASAGETQY
TRBJ2-6,TRBV5-5,ASSLYGGSGANVLT
TRBJ1-5,TRBV7-2,ASSPWGQLGNQPQH
TRBJ2-3,TRBV2,ASINLAGSTDTQY
TRBJ1-4,TRBV4-3,ASSQVRTLAFNEKLF
TRBJ2-5,TRBV3-1,ASSQGLAGGLREY
TRBJ2-1,TRBV25-1,ASRLARHNEQF
TRBJ2-3,TRBV3-1,ASSQFVLAGGPSSTDTQY
TRBJ2-1,TRBV7-2,ATDRDGSYNEQF
TRBJ2-7,TRBV24-1,ATSDPGGYEQY
TRBJ2-4,TRBV20-1,SATGGADIQY
TRBJ2-7,TRBV20-1,SGGPSYSYEQY
TRBJ2-1,TRBV20-1,SASHRRGTGKDNEQF
TRBJ1-2,TRBV7-9,ASSVTEYYGYT
TRBJ2-6,TRBV6-5,ASSYRVQLSGANVLT
TRBJ1-2,TRBV4-3,ASSQDTTGTNYGYT
TRBJ1-4,TRBV4-2,ASSSRGGQGAGDEKLF
.,TRBV20-1,SANQRSQRETQY
TRBJ2-7,TRBV6-5,ASSYSGASGGIPQY
TRBJ1-2,TRBV4-3,ASSQVTRGGGYGYT
TRBJ1-5,TRBV5-8,ASSFRGQYSNQPQH
TRBJ2-5,TRBV27,ASSLLGQRQETQY
TRBJ2-1,TRBV6-2/TRBV6-3,ACSWGGTGGSYNEQF
TRBJ2-3,TRBV9,ASSASGDGTDTQY
TRBJ2-7,TRBV9,ASSVSQGPGYEQY
TRBJ2-5,TRBV15,ATSSVFGTLETQY
TRBJ2-5,TRBV6-6,ASSFRQQQETQY
TRBJ2-5,TRBV14,ASSPSARPETQY
TRBJ1-5,TRBV20-1,SVGVLMVNQPQH
TRBJ2-3,TRBV25-1,ASSVPGGTDTQY